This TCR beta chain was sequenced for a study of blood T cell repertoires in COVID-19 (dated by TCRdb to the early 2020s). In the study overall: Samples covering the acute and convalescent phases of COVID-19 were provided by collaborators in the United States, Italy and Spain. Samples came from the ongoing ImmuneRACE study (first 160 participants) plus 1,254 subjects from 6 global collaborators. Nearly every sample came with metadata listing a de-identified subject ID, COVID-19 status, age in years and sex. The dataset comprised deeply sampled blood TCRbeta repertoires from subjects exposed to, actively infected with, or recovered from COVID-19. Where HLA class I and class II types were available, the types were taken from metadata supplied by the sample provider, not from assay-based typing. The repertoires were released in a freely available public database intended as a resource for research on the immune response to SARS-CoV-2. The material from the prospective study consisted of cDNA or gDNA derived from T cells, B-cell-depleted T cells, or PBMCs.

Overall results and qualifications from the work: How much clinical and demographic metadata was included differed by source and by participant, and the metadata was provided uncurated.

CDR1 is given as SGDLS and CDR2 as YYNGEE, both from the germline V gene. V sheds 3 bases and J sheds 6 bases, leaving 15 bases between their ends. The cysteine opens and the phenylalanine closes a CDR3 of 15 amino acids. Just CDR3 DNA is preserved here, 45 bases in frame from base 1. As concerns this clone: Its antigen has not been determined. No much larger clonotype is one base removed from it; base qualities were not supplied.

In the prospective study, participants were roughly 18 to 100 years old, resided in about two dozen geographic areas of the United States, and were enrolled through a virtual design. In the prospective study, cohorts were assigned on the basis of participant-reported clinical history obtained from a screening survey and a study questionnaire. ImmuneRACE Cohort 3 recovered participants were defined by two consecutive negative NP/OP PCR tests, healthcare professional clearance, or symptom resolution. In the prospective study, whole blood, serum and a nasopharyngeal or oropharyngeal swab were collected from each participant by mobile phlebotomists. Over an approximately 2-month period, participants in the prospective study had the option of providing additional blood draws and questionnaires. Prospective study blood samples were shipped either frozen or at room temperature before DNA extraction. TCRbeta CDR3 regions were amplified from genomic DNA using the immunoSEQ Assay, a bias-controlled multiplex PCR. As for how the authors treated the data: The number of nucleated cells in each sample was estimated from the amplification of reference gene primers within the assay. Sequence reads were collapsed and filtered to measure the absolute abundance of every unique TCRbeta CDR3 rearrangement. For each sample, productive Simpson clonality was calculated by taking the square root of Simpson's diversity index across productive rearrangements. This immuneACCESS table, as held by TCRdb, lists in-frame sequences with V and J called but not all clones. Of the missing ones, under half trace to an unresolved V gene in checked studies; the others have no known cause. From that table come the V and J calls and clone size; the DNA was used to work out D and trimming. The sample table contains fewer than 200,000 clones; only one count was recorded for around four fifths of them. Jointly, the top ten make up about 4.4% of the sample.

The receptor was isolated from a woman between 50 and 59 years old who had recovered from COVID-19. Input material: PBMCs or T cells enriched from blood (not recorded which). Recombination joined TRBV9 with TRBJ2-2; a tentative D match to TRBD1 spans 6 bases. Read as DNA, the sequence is TGTGCCAGCAGCGAAGGGGGAGAGGTAGCCGGGGAGCTGTTTTTT. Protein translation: CASSEGGEVAGELFF.